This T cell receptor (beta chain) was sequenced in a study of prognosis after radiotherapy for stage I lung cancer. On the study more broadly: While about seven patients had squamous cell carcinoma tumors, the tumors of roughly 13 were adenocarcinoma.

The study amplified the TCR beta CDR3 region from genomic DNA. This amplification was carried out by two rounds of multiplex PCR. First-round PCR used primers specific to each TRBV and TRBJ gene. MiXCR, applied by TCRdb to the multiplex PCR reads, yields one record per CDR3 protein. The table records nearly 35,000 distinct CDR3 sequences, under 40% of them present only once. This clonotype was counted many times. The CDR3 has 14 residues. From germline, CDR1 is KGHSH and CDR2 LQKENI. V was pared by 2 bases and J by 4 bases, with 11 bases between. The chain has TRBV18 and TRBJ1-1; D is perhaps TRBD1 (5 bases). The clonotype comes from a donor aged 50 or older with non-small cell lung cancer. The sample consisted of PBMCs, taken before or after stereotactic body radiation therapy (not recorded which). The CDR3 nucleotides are TGTGCCAGCTCACCAGAGCAGGGCATCACTGAAGCTTTCTTT. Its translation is CASSPEQGITEAFF.